This entry lists 19 T cell receptor beta chains sequenced from one sample in a study of technical replicates of blood from a handful of donors. Sequencing was performed with immunoSEQ multiplex PCR; in TCRdb, only in-frame clones are kept and a portion is missing. The table includes approximately 69,000 clones, almost 98% detected once. The sequencing sample was made of T cells isolated from PBMCs. All receptors derive from a human donor in good health.

This rearrangement joins TRBV4-1 to TRBJ1-1; D might be TRBD1 (5 bases). The V gene lost 3 bases and the J gene lost 7 bases, with 21 bases spanning the gap. Looked up from germline, CDR1 is MGHRA and CDR2 is YSYEKL. The CDR3 loop spans 16 amino acids. This chain's CDR3 is CASSHSKGPDKGEAFF. As DNA, the CDR3 is TGCGCCAGCAGCCACTCAAAGGGGCCGGATAAAGGTGAAGCTTTCTTT.

The chain joins TRBV19 to TRBJ1-1; possibly TRBD1 for D (6 bases). This CDR3 is 16 amino acids long. V lost 3 bases, J lost 5 bases, and 19 bases lay in between. Germline V lookup: CDR1 LNHDA, CDR2 SQIVND (reference sequence). The CDR3 loop is CASSMGGGPWRTEAFF. CDR3 DNA: TGTGCCAGTAGTATGGGAGGGGGGCCCTGGAGGACTGAAGCTTTCTTT. Combining the CDR3 with reference TRBV19 and TRBJ1-1 gives the whole variable domain DGGITQSPKYLFRKEGQNVTLSCEQNLNHDAMYWYRQDPGQGLRLIYYSQIVNDFQKGDIAEGYSVSREKKESFPLTVTSAQKNPTAFYLCASSMGGGPWRTEAFFGQGTRLTVV.

This clone was recorded once. V is TRBV30 and J is TRBJ2-5, with a weak D call TRBD1 (5 bases). Trimming took 4 bases from V and 5 from J, leaving 8 bases between them. Germline CDR1 reads GTSNPN; CDR2 reads SVGIG (reference sequence). The CDR3 is 11 amino acids. The CDR3 loop is CAWTGFETQYF. Here the CDR3 DNA reads TGTGCCTGGACAGGGTTCGAGACCCAGTACTTC.

The chain combines TRBV5-1 with TRBJ2-7, with 12 bases that match TRBD1. The V gene's germline CDR1 is SGHRS and CDR2 YFSETQ. J was trimmed by 3 bases and V by 6 bases; bases with no gene match: 7. This CDR3 spans 15 amino acids. The CDR3 protein is CASIGDRGRRYEQYF. As DNA, the CDR3 is TGCGCCAGCATTGGGGACAGGGGGCGACGCTACGAGCAGTACTTC.

The chain links TRBV5-1 to TRBJ1-1; perhaps TRBD1 as D (5 bases). Germline V gives CDR1 SGHRS, CDR2 YFSETQ. This CDR3 is 15 amino acids long. V was shortened by 0 bases and J by 3 bases, with 12 bases between the two germline ends. The CDR3 DNA is TGCGCCAGCAGCTTGGGCCAGGGTCTGGACACTGAAGCTTTCTTT. Translation gives CASSLGQGLDTEAFF.

This chain links TRBV19 with TRBJ2-1, with TRBD2 matching over 11 bases. Germline V gene lookup returns CDR1 LNHDA and CDR2 SQIVND (reference sequence). After removal of 6 bases from V and 8 bases from J, the junction contained 12 bases not matched to a gene. There are 16 residues in the CDR3. The CDR3 region is CASSMSASGRLDEQFF. In nucleotides, the CDR3 is TGTGCCAGTAGCATGTCGGCTAGCGGGAGGTTAGATGAGCAGTTCTTC.

The genes are TRBV7-9 and TRBJ1-1, with a tentative D call TRBD1 (5 bases). This CDR3 spans 13 amino acids. Germline V CDR1 and CDR2: SEHNR, FQNEAQ (reference sequence). V gave up 5 bases and J gave up 7 bases, with 14 bases separating them. CDR3 sequence reads: CASSLQGAVEAFF. The DNA for the CDR3 is TGTGCCAGCAGCCTCCAGGGTGCAGTTGAAGCTTTCTTT.

This chain links TRBV4-1 with TRBJ2-1; 7 bases fit TRBD2. The germline V gene encodes CDR1 MGHRA and CDR2 YSYEKL. The CDR3 is made up of 15 amino acids. V dropped 1 base and J dropped 1; count of bases not matched to a gene: 1. The CDR3 coding sequence is TGCGCCAGCAGCCAAGGCGGGAGTTCCTACAATGAGCAGTTCTTC. Encoded protein: CASSQGGSSYNEQFF.

The V call is TRBV6-5, the J call TRBJ2-2; D ambiguous. The germline V gene has CDR1 MNHEY and CDR2 SVGAGI. The CDR3 is 14 amino acids. V was shortened by 2 bases and J by 8 bases, with 12 bases between the two germline ends. The CDR3 is CASSYTSITGELFF. In DNA form, the CDR3 reads TGTGCCAGCAGTTACACGAGCATCACGGGGGAGCTGTTTTTT.

The genes are TRBV6-5 and TRBJ2-7, with 8 bases that match TRBD1. This CDR3 has 14 amino acids. The germline V gene encodes CDR1 MNHEY and CDR2 SVGAGI. V lost 6 bases, J lost 5 bases, and 9 bases stayed unmatched. Here the CDR3 reads CASSLRQGNDEQYF. The CDR3 DNA reads TGTGCCAGCAGCCTCAGACAGGGGAACGACGAGCAGTACTTC.

The V call is TRBV5-1, the J call TRBJ2-7, with 14 bases lining up with TRBD2. V was clipped by 4 bases and J by 3 bases; unmatched bases: 6. The CDR3 consists of 16 residues. Germline CDR1 is SGHRS and CDR2 is YFSETQ. The CDR3 DNA reads TGCGCCAGCAGCCCTGGGACTAGCGGGGGCGTCTACGAGCAGTACTTC. As protein: CASSPGTSGGVYEQYF.

The V call is TRBV9, the J call TRBJ2-3; the match to TRBD2 covers 9 bases. The CDR3 runs 18 residues. Germline CDR1 and CDR2: SGDLS and YYNGEE. The J segment lost 3 bases and the V segment lost 2 bases, leaving 13 bases of the junction unmatched. The CDR3 loop reads CASSVPGAGTSLTDTQYF. The CDR3 bases are TGTGCCAGCAGCGTCCCAGGGGCTGGGACTAGCCTGACAGATACGCAGTATTTT.

J is TRBJ2-1 and V is TRBV19, with 7 bases fitting TRBD2. Germline CDR1 reads LNHDA; CDR2 reads SQIVND (reference sequence). The CDR3 contains 17 residues. V shed 5 bases, J shed 3 bases, and the junction held 13 bases outside the gene matches. The CDR3 sequence is CASSVNSGPGFYNEQFF. The CDR3 coding sequence is TGTGCCAGTAGTGTCAATAGCGGGCCTGGTTTCTACAATGAGCAGTTCTTC.

V usage is TRBV5-8 and J usage is TRBJ2-1; no firm D call. Germline lookup yields CDR1 SGHTS and CDR2 YDEGEE. V was clipped by 4 bases and J by 2 bases, with 10 bases between them. The CDR3 has 14 amino acids. CDR3 amino acids: CASSAHRAYNEQFF. For the CDR3, the DNA is TGTGCCAGCAGCGCCCATCGGGCCTACAATGAGCAGTTCTTC. Filled out from reference TRBV5-8 and TRBJ2-1, the complete variable domain reads EAGVTQSPTHLIKTRGQQATLRCSPISGHTSVYWYQQALGLGLQFLLWYDEGEERNRGNFPPRFSGRQFPNYSSELNVNALELEDSALYLCASSAHRAYNEQFFGPGTRLTVL.

V gene TRBV13 combines with J gene TRBJ2-3; maybe TRBD2 (5 bases). The V gene lost 4 bases and the J gene lost 2 bases, with 13 bases spanning the gap. Germline lookup yields CDR1 PRHDT and CDR2 FYEKMQ (reference sequence). The length of the CDR3 is 15 residues. The CDR3 loop reads CASSYPGSYTDTQYF. As DNA, the CDR3 is TGTGCCAGCAGCTACCCGGGGTCCTACACAGATACGCAGTATTTT.

This chain links TRBV4-1 with TRBJ2-1, with 11 nucleotides matching TRBD2. The CDR3 has 20 amino acids. The V gene's germline CDR1 is MGHRA and CDR2 YSYEKL. V shed 0 bases and J 0 bases; nucleotides not matched to a gene: 10. The CDR3 region is CASSQESLAGAPSSYNEQFF. CDR3 DNA sequence: TGCGCCAGCAGCCAAGAGTCACTAGCGGGAGCACCTAGCTCCTACAATGAGCAGTTCTTC.

This chain connects TRBV7-9 to TRBJ2-7, with D hard to call. From germline, CDR1 is SEHNR and CDR2 FQNEAQ (reference sequence). The CDR3 runs 11 residues. The V gene lost 5 bases and the J gene lost 6 bases, with 8 bases spanning the gap. The CDR3 sequence is CASSTQVEQYF. The CDR3 DNA sequence: TGTGCCAGCAGCACCCAGGTCGAGCAGTACTTC. The complete variable domain, with remaining parts taken from reference TRBV7-9 and TRBJ2-7, reads DTGVSQNPRHKITKRGQNVTFRCDPISEHNRLYWYRQTLGQGPEFLTYFQNEAQLEKSRLLSDRFSAERPKGSFSTLEIQRTEQGDSAMYLCASSTQVEQYFGPGTRLTVT.

This clone came up once. The rearrangement links TRBV10-2 to TRBJ2-5; tentative D call: TRBD1 (6 bases). Germline CDR1 and CDR2: WSHSY and SAAADI. V lost 0 bases and J 1 base, leaving 21 bases between the germline ends. The CDR3 totals 19 residues. The CDR3 region has the DNA TGCGCCAGCAGTGAGTCTAAAAGCCAGAACAGGGAATTCCAAGAGACCCAGTACTTC. Encoded protein: CASSESKSQNREFQETQYF.

This chain joins TRBV6-1 and TRBJ1-2; D gene ambiguous. The CDR3 runs 16 residues. V shed 6 bases and J shed 8 bases, with 25 bases lying between them. Germline-derived CDR1 and CDR2 are MNHNS and SASEGT. The CDR3 DNA sequence: TGTGCCAGCAGCGAAACCCTAGGCAGCGGAAGGAGGGGCTACACCTTC. This codes for CASSETLGSGRRGYTF.